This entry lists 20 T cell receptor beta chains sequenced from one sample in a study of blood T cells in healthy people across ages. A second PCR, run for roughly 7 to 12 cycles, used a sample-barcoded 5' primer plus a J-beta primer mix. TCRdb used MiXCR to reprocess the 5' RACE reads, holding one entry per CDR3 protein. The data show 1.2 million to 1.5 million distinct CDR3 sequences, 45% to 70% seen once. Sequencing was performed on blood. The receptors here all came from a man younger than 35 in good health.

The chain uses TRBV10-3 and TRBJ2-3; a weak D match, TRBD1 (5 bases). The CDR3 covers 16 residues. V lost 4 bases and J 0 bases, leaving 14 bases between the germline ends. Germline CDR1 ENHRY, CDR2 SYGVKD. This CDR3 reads CAISVGASPSTDTQYF. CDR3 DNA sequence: TGTGCCATCAGTGTAGGGGCCTCACCTAGCACAGATACGCAGTATTTT.

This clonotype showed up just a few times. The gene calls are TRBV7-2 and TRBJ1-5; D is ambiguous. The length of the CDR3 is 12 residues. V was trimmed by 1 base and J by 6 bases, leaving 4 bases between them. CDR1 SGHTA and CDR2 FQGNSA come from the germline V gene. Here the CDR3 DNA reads TGTGCCAGCAGCTTAGAAGCTCAGCCCCAGCATTTT. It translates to CASSLEAQPQHF.

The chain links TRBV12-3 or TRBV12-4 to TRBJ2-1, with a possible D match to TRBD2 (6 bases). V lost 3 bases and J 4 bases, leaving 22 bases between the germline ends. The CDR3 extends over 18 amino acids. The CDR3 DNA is TGTGCCAGCAGTTTTGTCTTCGGGGGTGGGGGTCGGTACAATGAGCAGTTCTTC. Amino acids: CASSFVFGGGGRYNEQFF.

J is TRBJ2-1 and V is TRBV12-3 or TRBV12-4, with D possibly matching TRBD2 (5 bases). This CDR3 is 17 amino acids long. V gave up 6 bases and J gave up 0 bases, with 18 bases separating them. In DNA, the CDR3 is TGTGCCAGCAGACCACGTGGGGAGTTTAGCTCCTACAATGAGCAGTTCTTC. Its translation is CASRPRGEFSSYNEQFF.

The CDR3 region has the DNA TGTGCCAGCAGTGAATCAGGGAAGTATGGCTACACCTTC. Encoded protein: CASSESGKYGYTF. J is TRBJ1-2 and V is TRBV25-1; a possible D gene is TRBD1 (5 bases). This CDR3 is 13 amino acids long. V was pared by 1 base and J by 5 bases, with 8 bases between. Germline assignment: CDR1 MGHDK and CDR2 SYGVNS.

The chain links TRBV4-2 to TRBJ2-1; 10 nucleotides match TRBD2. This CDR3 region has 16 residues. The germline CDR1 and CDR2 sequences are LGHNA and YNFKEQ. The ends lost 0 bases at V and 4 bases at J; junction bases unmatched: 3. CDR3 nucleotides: TGTGCCAGCAGCCAAGATACTAGCGGGGCGTACAATGAGCAGTTCTTC. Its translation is CASSQDTSGAYNEQFF.

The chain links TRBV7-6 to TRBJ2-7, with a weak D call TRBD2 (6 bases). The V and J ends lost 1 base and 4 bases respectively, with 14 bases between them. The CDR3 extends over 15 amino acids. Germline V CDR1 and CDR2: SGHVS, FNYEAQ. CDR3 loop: CASSLGVGLAYEQYF. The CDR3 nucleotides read TGTGCCAGCAGCTTAGGGGTAGGGCTAGCGTACGAGCAGTACTTC.

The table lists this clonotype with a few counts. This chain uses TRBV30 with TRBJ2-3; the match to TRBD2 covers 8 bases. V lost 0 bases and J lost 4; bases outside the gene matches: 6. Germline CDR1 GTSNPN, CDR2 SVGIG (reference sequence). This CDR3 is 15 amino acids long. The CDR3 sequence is CAWSVTGRGADTQYF. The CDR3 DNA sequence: TGTGCCTGGAGTGTAACCGGGAGGGGTGCAGATACGCAGTATTTT.

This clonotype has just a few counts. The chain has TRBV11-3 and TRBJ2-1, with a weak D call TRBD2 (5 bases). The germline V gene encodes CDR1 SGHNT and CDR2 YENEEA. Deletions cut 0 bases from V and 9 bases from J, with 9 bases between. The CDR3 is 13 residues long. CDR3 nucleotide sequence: TGTGCCAGCAGCTTAGATCCGGCGGGTGAGCAGTTCTTC. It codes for CASSLDPAGEQFF. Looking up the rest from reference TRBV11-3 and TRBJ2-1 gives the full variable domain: EAGVVQSPRYKIIEKKQPVAFWCNPISGHNTLYWYLQNLGQGPELLIRYENEEAVDDSQLPKDRFSAERLKGVDSTLKIQPAELGDSAVYLCASSLDPAGEQFFGPGTRLTVL.

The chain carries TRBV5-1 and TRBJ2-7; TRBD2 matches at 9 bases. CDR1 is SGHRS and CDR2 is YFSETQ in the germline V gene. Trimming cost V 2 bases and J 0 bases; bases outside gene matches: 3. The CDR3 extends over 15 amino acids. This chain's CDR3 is CASSFVSGSSYEQYF. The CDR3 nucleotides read TGCGCCAGCAGCTTTGTTAGCGGGAGCTCCTACGAGCAGTACTTC.

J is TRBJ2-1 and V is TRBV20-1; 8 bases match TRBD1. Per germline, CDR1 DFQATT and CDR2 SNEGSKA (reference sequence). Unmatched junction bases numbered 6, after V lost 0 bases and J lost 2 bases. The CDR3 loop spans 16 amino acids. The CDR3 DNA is TGCAGTGCTAGAGAGGTGGCAGGGGGCGCCTACAATGAGCAGTTCTTC. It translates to CSAREVAGGAYNEQFF.

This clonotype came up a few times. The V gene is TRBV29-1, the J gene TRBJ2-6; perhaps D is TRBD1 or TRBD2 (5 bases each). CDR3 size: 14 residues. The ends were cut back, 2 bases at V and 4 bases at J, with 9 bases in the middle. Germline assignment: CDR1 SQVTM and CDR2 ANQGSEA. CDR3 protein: CSVELGAGANVLTF. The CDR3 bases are TGCAGCGTTGAACTCGGGGCCGGGGCCAACGTCCTGACTTTC.

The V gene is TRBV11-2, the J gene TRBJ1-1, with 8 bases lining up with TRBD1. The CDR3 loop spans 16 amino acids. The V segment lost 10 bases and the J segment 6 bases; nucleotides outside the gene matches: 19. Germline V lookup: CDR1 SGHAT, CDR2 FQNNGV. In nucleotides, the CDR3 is TGTGCCATCCTCGGAGGAAGACAGGGGCGAAAATCTGAAGCTTTCTTT. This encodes CAILGGRQGRKSEAFF.

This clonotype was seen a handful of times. The CDR3 loop reads CSARDFTGSSYNEQFF. CDR3 nucleotide sequence: TGCAGTGCTAGAGATTTTACTGGGAGCTCCTACAATGAGCAGTTCTTC. The chain recombines TRBV20-1 with TRBJ2-1, with D perhaps TRBD2 (5 bases). The CDR3 spans 16 residues. Germline values: CDR1 DFQATT, CDR2 SNEGSKA (reference sequence). V lost 0 bases, J lost 0 bases, and 12 bases lay in between.

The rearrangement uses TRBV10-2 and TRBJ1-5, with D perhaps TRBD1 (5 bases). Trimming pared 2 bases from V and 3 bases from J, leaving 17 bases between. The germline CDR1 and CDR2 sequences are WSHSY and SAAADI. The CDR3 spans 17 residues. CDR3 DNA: TGCGCCAGCAGTGAGGGGCACAGGTCTACCTTCAATCAGCCCCAGCATTTT. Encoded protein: CASSEGHRSTFNQPQHF.

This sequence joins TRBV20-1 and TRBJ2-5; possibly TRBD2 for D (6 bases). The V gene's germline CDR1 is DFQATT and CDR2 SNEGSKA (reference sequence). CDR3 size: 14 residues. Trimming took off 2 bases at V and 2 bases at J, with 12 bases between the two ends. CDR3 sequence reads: CSARPSGLQETQYF. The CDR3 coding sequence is TGCAGTGCTAGACCCTCGGGACTTCAAGAGACCCAGTACTTC.

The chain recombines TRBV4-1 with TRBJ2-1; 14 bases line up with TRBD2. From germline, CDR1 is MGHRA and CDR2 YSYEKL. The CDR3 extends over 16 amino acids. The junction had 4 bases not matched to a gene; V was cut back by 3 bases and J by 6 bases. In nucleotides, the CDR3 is TGCGCCAGCAGCCACGCGACTAGCGGGGGGGCCAATGAGCAGTTCTTC. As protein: CASSHATSGGANEQFF.

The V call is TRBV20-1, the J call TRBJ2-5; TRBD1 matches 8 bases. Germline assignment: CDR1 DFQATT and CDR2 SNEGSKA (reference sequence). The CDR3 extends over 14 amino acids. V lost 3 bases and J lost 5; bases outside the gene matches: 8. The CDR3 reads CSASDQGALETQYF. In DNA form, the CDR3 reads TGCAGTGCTAGTGATCAGGGGGCGTTGGAGACCCAGTACTTC.

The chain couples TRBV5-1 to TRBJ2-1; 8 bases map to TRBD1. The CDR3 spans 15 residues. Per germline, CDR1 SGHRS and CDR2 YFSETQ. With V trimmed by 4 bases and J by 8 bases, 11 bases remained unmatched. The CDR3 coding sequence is TGCGCCAGCAGCAAAATCAGGGGGCTCCTGGATGAGCAGTTCTTC. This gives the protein CASSKIRGLLDEQFF.

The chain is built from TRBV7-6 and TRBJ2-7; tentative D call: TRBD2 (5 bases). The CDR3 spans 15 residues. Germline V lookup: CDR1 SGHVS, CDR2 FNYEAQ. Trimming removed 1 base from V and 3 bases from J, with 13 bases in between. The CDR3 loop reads CASSLVDRENYEQYF. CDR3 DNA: TGTGCCAGCAGCTTAGTTGATAGGGAGAACTACGAGCAGTACTTC.